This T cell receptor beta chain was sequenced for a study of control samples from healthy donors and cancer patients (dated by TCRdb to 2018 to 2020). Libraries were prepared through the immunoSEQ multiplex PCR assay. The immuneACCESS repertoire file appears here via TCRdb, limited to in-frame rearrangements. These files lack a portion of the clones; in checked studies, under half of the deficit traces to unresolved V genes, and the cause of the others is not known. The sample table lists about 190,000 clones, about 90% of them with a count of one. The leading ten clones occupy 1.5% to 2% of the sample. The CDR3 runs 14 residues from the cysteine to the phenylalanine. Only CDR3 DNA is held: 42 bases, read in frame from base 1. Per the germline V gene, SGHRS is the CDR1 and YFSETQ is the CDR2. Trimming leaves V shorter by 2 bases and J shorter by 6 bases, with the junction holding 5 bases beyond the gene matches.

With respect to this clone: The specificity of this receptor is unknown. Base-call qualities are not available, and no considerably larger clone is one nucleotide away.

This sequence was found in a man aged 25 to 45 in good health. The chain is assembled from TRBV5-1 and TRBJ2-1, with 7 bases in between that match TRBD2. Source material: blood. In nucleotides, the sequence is TGCGCCAGCAGCTTTGCTAGCGGAGGCAATGAGCAGTTCTTC. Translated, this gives CASSFASGGNEQFF.